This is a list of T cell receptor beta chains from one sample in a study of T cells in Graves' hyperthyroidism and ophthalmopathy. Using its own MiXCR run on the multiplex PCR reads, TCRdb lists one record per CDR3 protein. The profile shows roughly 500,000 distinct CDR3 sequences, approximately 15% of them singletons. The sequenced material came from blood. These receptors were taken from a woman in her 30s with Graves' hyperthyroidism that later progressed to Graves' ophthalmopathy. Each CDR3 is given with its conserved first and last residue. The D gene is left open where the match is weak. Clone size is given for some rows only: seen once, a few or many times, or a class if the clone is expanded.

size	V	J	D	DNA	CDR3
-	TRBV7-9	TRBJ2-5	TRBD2	TGTGCCAGCAGCCCCTTAGCGGGAGGTGTTGAGACCCAGTACTTC	CASSPLAGGVETQYF
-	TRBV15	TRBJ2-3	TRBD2	TGTGCCACCTTCCGGCTAGCGGGAACTAGCACAGATACGCAGTATTTT	CATFRLAGTSTDTQYF
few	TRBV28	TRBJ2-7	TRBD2	TGTGCCAGCCAGACTAGCGGGAGCTCCTACGAGCAGTACTTC	CASQTSGSSYEQYF
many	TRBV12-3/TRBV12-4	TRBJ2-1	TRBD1	TGTGCCAGCACCACGGACAGGGGAGTGGATGAGCAGTTCTTC	CASTTDRGVDEQFF
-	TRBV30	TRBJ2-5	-	TGTGCCTGGAGCTCCGGGACCACGAGGGAGACCCAGTACTTC	CAWSSGTTRETQYF
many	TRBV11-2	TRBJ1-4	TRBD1	TGTGCCAGCAGCCCAGAGGGGGCCGTGATCGAAAAACTGTTTTTT	CASSPEGAVIEKLFF
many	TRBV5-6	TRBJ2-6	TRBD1	TGTGCCAGCAGCTTGGACAGGGGGTCCGTTACTGGGGCCAACGTCCTGACTTTC	CASSLDRGSVTGANVLTF
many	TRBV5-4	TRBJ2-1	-	TGTGCCAGCAGCTTGGCAGAACTAGTCAATGAGCAGTTCTTC	CASSLAELVNEQFF
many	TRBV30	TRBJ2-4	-	TGTGCCTGGAGTGTACGCCCGGAGGGCATTCAGTACTTC	CAWSVRPEGIQYF
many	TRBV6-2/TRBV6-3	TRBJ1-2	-	TGTGCCAGCAGTTACCTTCAGCTTAAAGCCGGCTATGGCTACACCTTC	CASSYLQLKAGYGYTF
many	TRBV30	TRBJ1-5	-	TGTGCCTGGAGTGTCTCGGGGATAGGGAGCCAGCCCCAGCATTTT	CAWSVSGIGSQPQHF
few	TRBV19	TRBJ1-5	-	TGTGCCAGTAGTGTAACGGGCATACCCCCTTTCAATCAGCCCCAGCATTTT	CASSVTGIPPFNQPQHF
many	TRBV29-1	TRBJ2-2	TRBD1	TGCAGCGTGCTCGGACAGGGTAGGATGGCCGGGGAGCTGTTTTTT	CSVLGQGRMAGELFF
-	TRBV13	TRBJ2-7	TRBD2	TGTGCCAGCAGCTTAAGGACTAGCGGCCTCGCCTCCCCCTACGAGCAGTACTTC	CASSLRTSGLASPYEQYF
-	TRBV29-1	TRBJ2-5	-	TGCAGCGTTGAAGGGTCGGACAGCGCTTACCCAGGGACCCAAGAGACCCAGTACTTC	CSVEGSDSAYPGTQETQYF
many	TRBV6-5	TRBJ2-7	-	TGTGCCAGCAGTTACGAATCAGGGAATAAGCAGTACTTC	CASSYESGNKQYF
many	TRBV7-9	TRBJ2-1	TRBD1	TGTGCCAGCAGCTACAGAGCCTCGACAGGGTTCAATGAGCAGTTCTTC	CASSYRASTGFNEQFF
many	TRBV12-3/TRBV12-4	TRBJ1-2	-	TGTGCCAGCAGTTTAGATTGGCCGAACTATGGCTACACCTTC	CASSLDWPNYGYTF
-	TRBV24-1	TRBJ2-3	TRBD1	TGTGCCACCAGTGAGCCCGGGACAGGGGTTAGCACAGATACGCAGTATTTT	CATSEPGTGVSTDTQYF
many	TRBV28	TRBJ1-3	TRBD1	TGTGCCAGCAGGATAGACAGGGCCTCTGGAAACACCATATATTTT	CASRIDRASGNTIYF
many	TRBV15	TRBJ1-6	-	TGTGCCACCAGCAGAGATCTCAGCTCCTATAATTCACCCCTCCACTTT	CATSRDLSSYNSPLHF
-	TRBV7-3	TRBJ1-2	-	TGTGCCAGTAGTATCCCCGGGGGGGCGCCTGATGGCTACACCTTC	CASSIPGGAPDGYTF
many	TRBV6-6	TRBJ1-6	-	TGTGCCAGCAGTTACGGCGTGAATTCACCCCTCCACTTT	CASSYGVNSPLHF
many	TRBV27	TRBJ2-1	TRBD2	TGTGCCAGCAGTTTTGGACTAGCGGATACCTACAATGAGCAGTTCTTC	CASSFGLADTYNEQFF